This TCR beta chain is from a study of cytomegalovirus exposure and HLA in healthy donors. Points on this clone: Its antigen is unknown.

The PCR made use of 60 Vbeta and 13 Jbeta primers. In the authors' methods: About 11 million of the roughly 80 million unique TCR beta chains counted in a later analysis were shared. Produced via immunoSEQ multiplex PCR; TCRdb's table is partial and in-frame only. That table is the source of V, J and clone size, and D and trimming were worked out from the DNA. The sample shows roughly 44,000 clones, over 70% of them seen only once. Regarding the study as a whole: Earlier results showed most TCR beta V segments being productive about 87% or about 30% of the time. HLA-A and HLA-B allele assignments for most subjects were reportedly predicted accurately using TCR beta sequences. TRBV6-2, TRBV6-3 and some other V segments were excluded as indistinguishable.

This CDR3 is built from 16 residues. Germline V gene data show CDR1 as LGHNA and CDR2 as YSLEER. V shed 4 bases and J 6 bases; nucleotides not matched to a gene: 11. The chain carries TRBV4-3 and TRBJ2-2; 7 nucleotides agree with TRBD1. The receptor comes from a man over 45 in good health and CMV-seronegative. The sample was PBMCs. CDR3 residues: CASSPNRGRRSGELFF. In nucleotides, the CDR3 is TGCGCCAGCAGCCCGAACAGGGGTCGAAGGTCCGGGGAGCTGTTTTTT.